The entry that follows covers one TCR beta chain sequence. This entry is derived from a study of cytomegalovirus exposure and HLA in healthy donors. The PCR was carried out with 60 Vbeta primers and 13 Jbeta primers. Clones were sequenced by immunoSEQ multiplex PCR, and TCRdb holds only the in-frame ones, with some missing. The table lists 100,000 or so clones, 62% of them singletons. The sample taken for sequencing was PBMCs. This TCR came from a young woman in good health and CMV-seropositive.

The CDR3 DNA reads TGTGCCAGCAGTTCCTCGACAGGGTCCGTCATGGGGTATGGCTACACCTTC. This sequence encodes CASSSSTGSVMGYGYTF. The chain links TRBV27 to TRBJ1-2; 7 bases map to TRBD1. Per germline, CDR1 MNHEY and CDR2 SMNVEV (reference sequence). There are 17 residues in the CDR3. Unmatched junction bases numbered 16, after V lost 4 bases and J lost 5 bases.